This TCR beta chain is drawn from a study of tumor-infiltrating lymphocytes in primary liver carcinoma. RNA and DNA were co-extracted from around 20-30 mg of unsorted bulk tissue. Surgical resection treated primary liver carcinoma in the patients. A primer in the constant region served to generate TCR beta cDNA from 500 to 600 ng of total RNA. Three nested multiplex PCR rounds, a slightly modified ARM-PCR, produced the libraries for TCR beta. A C-beta reverse primer was combined with TRBV1-TRBV30 forward primers in the first two PCR rounds, and each round had around 11 cycles. Via MiXCR, TCRdb re-called the multiplex PCR reads, giving one row per CDR3 protein. The data contain under 110,000 distinct CDR3 sequences, 65% to 75% of them seen just once; the ten biggest clones take up roughly an eighth. The V gene's germline CDR1 is SGHKS and CDR2 YYEKEE (reference sequence). This CDR3 has 15 amino acids.

Comments on this clonotype: Its antigen is not known. An end of the junction does not agree with germline; a read error may underlie this.

Overall study results and limits: With p = 0.039, the top-250-clone fraction in tumors significantly exceeded that in blood.

The chain links TRBV5-5 to TRBJ2-2, with D perhaps matching TRBD1 or TRBD2 (5 bases each). Source material: liver tumor tissue from sampling region 2. Noted subset: tumor region T2, inferior pole. The receptor comes from a woman aged 55-70 years with primary liver carcinoma and hepatitis B virus infection. CDR3 nucleotides: TGTGCCAGCAGCTTGTTTGTGCAGGGTACCGGGGAGCTGCTTTTC. Protein: CASSLFVQGTGELLF.